This TCR beta chain was recorded in a study of T cell clonality in common variable immunodeficiency. This clone was seen many times. The antigen remains unidentified. The sequenced fragment ends 3 residues before the CDR3 boundary, so the rest is inferred from the germline J gene. The table came from immunoSEQ multiplex PCR; TCRdb's copy has only in-frame clones and leaves some out. This sample has about 52,000 clones, each found more than once. Germline V CDR1 and CDR2: SGHTA, FQGNSA. This CDR3 has 13 amino acids. The ends were cut back, 1 base at V and 9 bases at J, with 10 bases in the middle. Heparinized whole blood, roughly 5 to 8 ml, came from each donor. Study-level findings and limits: Fewer deletions and N-nucleotide insertions were reportedly seen in common variable immunodeficiency TCR beta sequences. Fewer TCRbeta clones were shared among CVID subjects than controls.

The source material was peripheral blood mononuclear cells. The origin of this receptor is a person aged 18 to 70 in good health. V and J are TRBV7-2 and TRBJ2-1, with D unresolved. CDR3 protein: CASSLGLAVEQFF. CDR3 DNA (partial): TGTGCCAGCAGCTTAGGACTGGCCGTTGAG.